The clone carrying this T cell receptor beta chain has more than one count but fewer than ten. The antigen remains unidentified. These data originate in a study of cytomegalovirus exposure and HLA in healthy donors. Study at large: Early on, a data release was issued that held about 85 million unique TCRs from HLA-typed donors. Study-level points and caveats: It was reported in a later analysis that an Asian-associated ancestry cluster showed fewer N-insertions than the roughly 670-donor mean. For most TCR beta V segments, an earlier analysis put the productive rate at about 90% or about 30% of the time. A list of 150 to 200 TCR beta chains associated with cytomegalovirus was given.

This CDR3 contains 13 residues. With V trimmed by 5 bases and J by 2 bases, 2 bases remained unmatched. Per germline, CDR1 SNHLY and CDR2 FYNNEI. PCR amplification relied on 60 Vbeta primers (plus 13 Jbeta primers). The repertoire was sequenced with immunoSEQ multiplex PCR; TCRdb's copy has only in-frame clones and lacks some. The sample lists approximately 120,000 clones; roughly three quarters were seen once. The source is a woman aged 50 to 60 in good health and CMV-seropositive. The chain employs TRBV2 and TRBJ1-1, with 7 bases aligning to TRBD1. Sequencing input: PBMCs. In DNA, the CDR3 is TGTGCCAGCAGTAGGGACAGCAACACTGAAGCTTTCTTT. Translated, it gives CASSRDSNTEAFF.